Sequencing of this TCR beta chain was carried out in a study of blood T cell repertoires in COVID-19. The sample holds one count of this clone. The V gene end was trimmed by 3 bases and the J gene end by 5 bases; junction bases not matched to a gene: 8. The CDR3 consists of 15 residues. The germline V gene encodes CDR1 SGDLS and CDR2 YYNGEE. The authors' processing: From reference gene primer amplification, estimates of nucleated cell counts were derived. Some clones are missing from TCRdb's copy, which holds only in-frame ones; the method was immunoSEQ multiplex PCR. Clone size and V and J calls were adopted from that table, with D and trimming inferred from the DNA. Of over 100,000 clones detected, around 86% appear once; the ten largest clones hold roughly 8.2%.

The TCR sequence derives from a man between 65 and 85 years old with acute or convalescent COVID-19. Sequencing input: peripheral blood. This sequence joins TRBV9 and TRBJ2-7, with 10 bases lining up with TRBD2. The CDR3 spells CASSAKAGGPNEQYF. The CDR3 bases are TGTGCCAGCAGCGCGAAAGCGGGAGGGCCAAACGAGCAGTACTTC. Full variable domain (missing parts from reference TRBV9 and TRBJ2-7): DSGVTQTPKHLITATGQRVTLRCSPRSGDLSVYWYQQSLDQGLQFLIQYYNGEERAKGNILERFSAQQFPDLHSELNLSSLELGDSALYFCASSAKAGGPNEQYFGPGTRLTVT.